The subject of this entry is one T cell receptor beta chain. This clonotype was seen more than once but under ten times. The specificity of this receptor is unknown. Per-base qualities were not stored, and no clone one base away is much larger. The data belong to a study of early T cells in non-severe SARS-CoV-2 infection (dated by TCRdb to the early 2020s). For the wider study: Bulk RNA from unsorted whole blood was used for TCR sequencing, so alpha and beta chains could not be paired.

The paper as a whole reports these results and caveats: Matching against VDJdb was skewed toward anti-spike CD8 responses, likely underestimated virus-specific expansions, and missed private and CD4 specificities.

The library relied on 5' RACE. For sequencing, a NextSeq 500 was employed. In the TCR library protocol, unique molecular identifiers were attached to individual cDNA molecules to correct for PCR bias and sequencing error. Both TCR alpha and beta chains were sequenced, and tight co-correlation was observed between alpha and beta sequence abundances in each sample. The paper's processing steps were these. Decombinator V4 was used to annotate TCR sequences for V gene, J gene and CDR3. TCRs were defined as expanded if a significant change between any two time points was detected under a Poisson model with p below 0.0001. TCR abundances were normalised to the total number of TCRs sequenced per sample and were expressed as counts per million. TRAV1-2 paired with TRAJ12, TRAJ20 or TRAJ33 defined MAIT TCRs, while TRAV10 paired with TRAJ18 defined iNKT TCRs. VDJdb, accessed 1 November 2021, was searched for CMV, EBV and SARS-CoV-2 annotated TCRs, with TCRs annotated for multiple antigens excluded. TCRdb's own reprocessing of the public reads used fastp at Q25 and MiXCR and kept productive beta chains. Rows with one shared CDR3 protein collapse into an entry with the most common genes and DNA. What appears here as the V and J calls and clone size reflects TCRdb's work, not the paper's. The sample table contains about 45,000 distinct CDR3 sequences; only one count was recorded for 11% of them. Of the sample, just over 20% falls within the top ten clones.

V is pruned by 2 bases and J by 1 base, leaving 13 bases of the junction without a gene match. The CDR3 spans 18 residues, from the cysteine through the phenylalanine. The sequence is cut down to CDR3 DNA, 54 bases in frame from base 1. Taken from the germline V gene, the CDR1 and CDR2 loops are KGHSH and LQKENI. The study was a case-control design nested within a healthcare worker cohort in London, UK, with weekly nasopharyngeal swab PCR tests and blood sampling. Healthcare workers were recruited during the week of the UK lockdown, between 23 and 31 March 2020, and followed weekly for up to about 15 weeks.

The source of this sequence is an adult who was a healthcare worker with PCR-confirmed SARS-CoV-2 infection or an uninfected control (not recorded which). The V and J genes are TRBV18 and TRBJ1-1, with 7 junctional bases fitting TRBD1. Sequencing used whole blood. The DNA sequence reads TGTGCCAGCTCACCATTTACAATTACAGGGGCACAGAACACTGAAGCTTTCTTT. Translated, it reads CASSPFTITGAQNTEAFF. The CDR3, completed at both ends by the reference TRBV18 and TRBJ1-1 genes, gives the full variable domain NAGVMQNPRHLVRRRGQEARLRCSPMKGHSHVYWYRQLPEEGLKFMVYLQKENIIDESGMPKERFSAEFPKEGPSILRIQQVVRGDSAAYFCASSPFTITGAQNTEAFFGQGTRLTVV.